The clone carrying this T cell receptor (beta chain) was detected only once. Antigen unknown. Assay: immunoSEQ multiplex PCR; the TCRdb copy retains only in-frame clones and omits some. The table includes 150,000 to 200,000 clones, 80% to 95% detected once. This CDR3 is built from 15 residues. The V gene end was trimmed by 5 bases and the J gene end by 6 bases; junction bases not matched to a gene: 9. Germline-derived CDR1 and CDR2 are LNHDA and SQIVND (reference sequence). The data were obtained in a study of T cell responses to AZD1222 COVID-19 vaccine. General observations from the study: Two AZD1222 administrations were followed by greater Spike-specific TCR breadth and depth. Repertoires were collected only later (after the peak T cell response had occurred).

The rearrangement uses TRBV19 and TRBJ1-5, with TRBD1 identical over 8 bases. Sequenced material: peripheral blood, taken 28 days after the second AZD1222 dose. The sequence came from an adult who received the AZD1222 COVID-19 vaccine. The CDR3 DNA is TGTGCCAGTAGTTGGAGACAGGGGTTAGCTCAGCCCCAGCATTTT. Amino acid sequence: CASSWRQGLAQPQHF.